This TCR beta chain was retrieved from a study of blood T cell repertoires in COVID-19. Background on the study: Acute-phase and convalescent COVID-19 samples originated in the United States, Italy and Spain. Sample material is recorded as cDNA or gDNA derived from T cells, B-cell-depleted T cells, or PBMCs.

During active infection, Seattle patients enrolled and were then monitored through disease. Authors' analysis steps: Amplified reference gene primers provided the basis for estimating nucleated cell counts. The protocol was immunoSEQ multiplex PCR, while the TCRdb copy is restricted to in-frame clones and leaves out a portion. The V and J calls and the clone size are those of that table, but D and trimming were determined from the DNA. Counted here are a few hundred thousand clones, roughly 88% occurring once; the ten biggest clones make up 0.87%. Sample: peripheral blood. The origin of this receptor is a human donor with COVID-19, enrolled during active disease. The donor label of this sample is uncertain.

The CDR3: CASSRAIHSNQPQHF. For the CDR3, the DNA is TGTGCCAGTAGTAGGGCCATTCATAGCAATCAGCCCCAGCATTTT. This chain joins TRBV19 and TRBJ1-5; no clear D gene. CDR3 length equals 15 residues. The germline V gene encodes CDR1 LNHDA and CDR2 SQIVND (reference sequence). Trimming took 4 bases from V and 0 from J, leaving 10 bases between them.